Reported below is one T cell receptor beta chain. As yet, its antigen is unknown. The CDR3 spans 14 residues. Germline CDR1 SGHRS, CDR2 YFSETQ. V lost 5 bases and J lost 7, with 19 bases in between. Data came from immunoSEQ multiplex PCR; TCRdb stores just in-frame clones and leaves some out. The data contain under 40,000 clones, 94% of them singletons. The data stem from a study of T cells in tuberculosis. The time point denotes: new active TB diagnosis, blood taken before or within 7 days of starting treatment. Regarding the study as a whole: Shorter CDR3-alpha in active tuberculosis partly drove smaller distances.

The receptor's source is an adult with tuberculosis. The specimen was PBMCs, collected at tuberculosis diagnosis. V is TRBV5-1 and J is TRBJ2-7; possibly TRBD1 for D (6 bases). CDR3 region: CASSRGQPSGEQYF. DNA of the CDR3: TGCGCCAGCAGTCGAGGACAGCCTAGTGGGGAGCAGTACTTC.